This TCR beta chain emerged from a study of regulatory T cells in long-lasting Graves disease (dated by TCRdb to the early 2020s). The study in broad terms: In the newly diagnosed Graves' disease group, patients had been taking antithyroid drugs for less than 3 months. This study used TCR sequencing and RNA sequencing of peripheral blood to compare persistent Graves' disease patients against newly diagnosed Graves' disease patients. The study was registered as a clinical trial and conducted in China. A total of roughly 35 samples underwent TCR sequencing: some 13 from persistent and some 20 from newly diagnosed Graves' disease patients.

This clonotype was seen many times. Its specific antigen is unknown. There are no base qualities to consult, and no much larger clone falls within one base. The sample's time point label, decoded: newly diagnosed GD, antithyroid drugs for less than 3 months. For both TCR sequencing and RNA sequencing, RNA was extracted from PBMCs in TRIzol. The diagnosis of Graves' disease followed American Thyroid Association guidelines. Patients were recruited from an endocrinology department in Xi'an, China. Each patient gave roughly 10 milliliters of peripheral blood, collected in an EDTA anticoagulant tube. Ficoll Paque Plus density gradient separation was used to isolate PBMCs, and no additional T cell sorting was done. An Agilent 2100 Bioanalyzer and agarose gel were used to assess RNA quality, and a NanoDrop 2000 was used to measure RNA concentration. Library preparation used multiplex PCR. The sequencer was an Illumina HiSeq 4000. iRepertoire HTBI primers and Arm-PCR amplification of CDR3 regions were used to construct TCR beta libraries. Before sequencing, the PCR products underwent gel purification. Turning to the authors' computational methods: Gene usage analysis of CDR3 amino acid clonotypes relied on the 62 TRBV and about 13 TRBJ segments identified across samples. Filtered high-quality paired reads were merged into contigs using COPE and FqMerger. BLAST was used to align contigs to IMGT TRBV, TRBD and TRBJ reference genes, and CDR3 was defined according to IMGT. Highly expanded clones were defined as clonotypes with a frequency above 0.1%. Shannon entropy served as the measure of repertoire diversity, while the Gini coefficient captured V-J evenness. A clonotype was considered public if more than one individual shared it. In-frame beta chains were kept once TCRdb had trimmed the public reads at Q25 with fastp and called clones with MiXCR. Rows matching on CDR3 protein sequence are summarized as one entry with the most common DNA and genes. The authors' filters were not applied to this entry. The sample contains 300,000 to 400,000 distinct CDR3 sequences, 15% to 20% of them found a single time. Roughly 35% of the sample rests with the top ten.

Summary of the overall study and its limitations: Only the TCR beta chain was sequenced and analyzed. As a limitation, the authors acknowledged that the small sample size may reduce accuracy. The study examined only peripheral blood because the primary lesion, thyroid tissue, could not be accessed. A larger number of public clonotypes was shared among persistent patients (approximately 2,600) than among newly diagnosed patients (around 880). Compared with newly diagnosed patients, persistent Graves' disease patients had lower TCR Shannon entropy and fewer highly expanded clones, which suggests clonal expansion.

The clonotype was recovered from a female donor with Graves disease. The sequencing used peripheral blood mononuclear cells (PBMCs), collected at new diagnosis, from a patient treated with antithyroid drugs.

The CDR3 region has the sequence CAISDPVGVNYGYTF. The DNA sequence follows: TGTGCCATCAGTGACCCCGTCGGAGTTAACTATGGCTACACCTTC. This receptor chain uses TRBV10-3 and TRBJ1-2; there is no confident call for the D gene. Trimming costs V 3 bases and J 1 base, and their ends lie 12 bases apart. The CDR3 contains 15 residues, cysteine and phenylalanine counted. The kept DNA is CDR3 alone, 45 bases in frame from the first base. CDR1 and CDR2, looked up from the germline V gene, are ENHRY and SYGVKD.